This T cell receptor beta chain was sequenced for a study of blood T cells in healthy people across ages. Study-wide points: Estimates of diversity drawn from one million T cells were considered underestimates. There was a strong correlation between TCR beta diversity and naive T cell percentage.

Using a J-beta primer mix together with a sample-barcoded 5' primer, a second PCR was run for about 7 to 12 cycles. A 12-random-nucleotide template-switch adaptor tagged each cDNA molecule. TCRdb called the 5' RACE reads again in MiXCR, with one record for every CDR3 protein. The table records roughly 1,500,000 distinct CDR3 sequences, 35% to 45% of them present only once. Worth noting for this clonotype: The antigen is undetermined. Relative to the germline gene, one junction end is altered; a read error may explain this.

All donors came from Russia, were Caucasian and healthy, and spanned ages roughly 6 to 95. Germline CDR1 and CDR2: DFQATT and SNEGSKA (reference sequence). CDR3 size: 13 residues. Sequenced: blood. The TCR originated in a woman between 18 and 29 years old in good health. The chain links TRBV20-1 to TRBJ2-6; D gene uncertain. This chain's CDR3 is CGARLSGANVLTF. CDR3 DNA: TGCGGTGCTAGACTCTCTGGGGCCAACGTCCTGACTTTC.